This T cell receptor (beta chain) was observed in a study of shared clonotypes between healthy human individuals. This CDR3 is 15 amino acids long. Germline V gene data show CDR1 as SGHNT and CDR2 as YENEEA. V trimming: 5 bases; J trimming: 0 bases; junction bases outside the gene matches: 3. The method was immunoSEQ multiplex PCR; TCRdb's version includes in-frame clones alone and lacks a portion of them. The table includes roughly 2.5 million clones, roughly 92% detected once. J is TRBJ2-3 and V is TRBV11-3, with 9 positions matching TRBD2. Sequences were obtained from naive CD4+ T cells sorted from blood. Subset of the sample: CD45RA+ positively selected. The clonotype was recovered from a man younger than 30 in good health. The CDR3 spells CASSPSGVSTDTQYF. DNA for the CDR3: TGTGCCAGCAGCCCTAGCGGGGTTAGCACAGATACGCAGTATTTT.